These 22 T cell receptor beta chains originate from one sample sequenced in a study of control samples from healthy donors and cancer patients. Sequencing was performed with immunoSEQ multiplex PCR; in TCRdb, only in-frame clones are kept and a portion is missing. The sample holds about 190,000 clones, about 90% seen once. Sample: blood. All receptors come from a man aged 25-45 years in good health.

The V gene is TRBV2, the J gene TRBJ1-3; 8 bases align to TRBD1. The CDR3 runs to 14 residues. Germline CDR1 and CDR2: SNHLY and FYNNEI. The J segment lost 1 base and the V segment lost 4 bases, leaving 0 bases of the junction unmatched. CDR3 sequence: CASSGDRSGNTIYF. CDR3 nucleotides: TGTGCCAGCAGTGGGGACAGGTCTGGAAACACCATATATTTT.

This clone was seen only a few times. The DNA of the CDR3 is TGTGCCAGCAGCCAAGCCGGGACAGGGAGTGGCTACACCTTC. Its protein product is CASSQAGTGSGYTF. The V and J genes are TRBV14 and TRBJ1-2; 9 bases line up with TRBD1. V lost 1 base and J lost 7; bases outside the gene matches: 4. The CDR3 totals 14 residues. Germline CDR1 SGHDN, CDR2 FVKESK. The complete variable domain, with remaining parts taken from reference TRBV14 and TRBJ1-2, reads EAGVTQFPSHSVIEKGQTVTLRCDPISGHDNLYWYRRVMGKEIKFLLHFVKESKQDESGMPNNRFLAERTGGTYSTLKVQPAELEDSGVYFCASSQAGTGSGYTFGSGTRLTVV.

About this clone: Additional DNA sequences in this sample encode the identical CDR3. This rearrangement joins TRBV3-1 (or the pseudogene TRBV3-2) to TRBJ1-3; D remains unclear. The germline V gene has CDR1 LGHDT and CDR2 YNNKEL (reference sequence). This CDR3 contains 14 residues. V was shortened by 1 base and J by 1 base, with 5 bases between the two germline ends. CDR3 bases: TGTGCCAGCAGCCAAGTCGGGTCTGGAAACACCATATATTTT. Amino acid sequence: CASSQVGSGNTIYF.

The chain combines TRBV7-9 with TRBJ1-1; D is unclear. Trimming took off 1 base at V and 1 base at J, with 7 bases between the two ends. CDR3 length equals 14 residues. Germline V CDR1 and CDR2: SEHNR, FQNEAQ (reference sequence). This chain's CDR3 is CASSLDWQNTEAFF. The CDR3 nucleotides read TGTGCCAGCAGCTTAGATTGGCAGAACACTGAAGCTTTCTTT.

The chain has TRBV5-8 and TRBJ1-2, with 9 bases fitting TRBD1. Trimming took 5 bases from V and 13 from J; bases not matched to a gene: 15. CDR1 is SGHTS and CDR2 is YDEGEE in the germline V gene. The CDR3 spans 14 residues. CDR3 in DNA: TGTGCCAGCAGTTCAGGACCGGGACAGGGTCTTTTCACCTTC. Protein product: CASSSGPGQGLFTF.

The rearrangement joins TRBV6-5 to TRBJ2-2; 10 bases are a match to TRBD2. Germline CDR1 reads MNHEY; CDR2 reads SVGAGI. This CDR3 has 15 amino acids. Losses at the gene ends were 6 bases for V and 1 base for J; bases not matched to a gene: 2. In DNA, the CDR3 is TGTGCCAGCAGGGTAGCGGGGGGGAACACCGGGGAGCTGTTTTTT. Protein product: CASRVAGGNTGELFF.

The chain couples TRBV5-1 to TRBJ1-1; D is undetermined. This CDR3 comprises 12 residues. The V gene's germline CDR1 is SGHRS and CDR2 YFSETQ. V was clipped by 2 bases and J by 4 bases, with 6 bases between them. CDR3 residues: CASSFTGTEAFF. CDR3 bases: TGCGCCAGCAGCTTTACGGGCACTGAAGCTTTCTTT.

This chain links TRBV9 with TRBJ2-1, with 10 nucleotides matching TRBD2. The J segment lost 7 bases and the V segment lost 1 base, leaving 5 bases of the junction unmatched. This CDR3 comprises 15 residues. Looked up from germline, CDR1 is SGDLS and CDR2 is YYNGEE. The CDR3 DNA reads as TGTGCCAGCAGCGTAATAGCGGGGGGTTTTAATGAGCAGTTCTTC. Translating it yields CASSVIAGGFNEQFF. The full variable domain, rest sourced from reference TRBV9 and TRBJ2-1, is DSGVTQTPKHLITATGQRVTLRCSPRSGDLSVYWYQQSLDQGLQFLIQYYNGEERAKGNILERFSAQQFPDLHSELNLSSLELGDSALYFCASSVIAGGFNEQFFGPGTRLTVL.

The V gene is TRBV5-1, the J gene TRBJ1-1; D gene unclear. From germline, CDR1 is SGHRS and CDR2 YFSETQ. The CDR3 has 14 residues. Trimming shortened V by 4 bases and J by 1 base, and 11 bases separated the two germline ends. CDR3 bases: TGCGCCAGCAGCATCACAACTGGGAACACTGAAGCTTTCTTT. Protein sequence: CASSITTGNTEAFF.

CDR3 residues: CASNGQFGKLFF. CDR3 sequence (DNA): TGTGCCAGTAACGGACAGTTCGGGAAACTGTTTTTT. The chain has TRBV19 and TRBJ1-4; D might be TRBD1 (6 bases). CDR3 length: 12 residues. The V end was cut by 7 bases, the J end by 11 bases, with 14 bases between. CDR1 and CDR2 from the germline V gene are LNHDA and SQIVND (reference sequence).

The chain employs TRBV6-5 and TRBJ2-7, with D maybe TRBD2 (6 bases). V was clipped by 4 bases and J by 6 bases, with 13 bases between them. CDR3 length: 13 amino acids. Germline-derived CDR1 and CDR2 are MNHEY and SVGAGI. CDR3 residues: CASSWGERREQYF. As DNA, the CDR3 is TGTGCCAGCAGTTGGGGGGAGAGGCGCGAGCAGTACTTC.

The CDR3 DNA sequence: TGTGCCAGCTCACCCGGGACAGGGACCTCCTACAATGAGCAGTTCTTC. Encoded protein: CASSPGTGTSYNEQFF. This chain joins TRBV18 and TRBJ2-1; 9 nucleotides agree with TRBD1. Per germline, CDR1 KGHSH and CDR2 LQKENI. V was pared by 3 bases and J by 0 bases, with 3 bases of the junction left unmatched. CDR3 length: 16 amino acids.

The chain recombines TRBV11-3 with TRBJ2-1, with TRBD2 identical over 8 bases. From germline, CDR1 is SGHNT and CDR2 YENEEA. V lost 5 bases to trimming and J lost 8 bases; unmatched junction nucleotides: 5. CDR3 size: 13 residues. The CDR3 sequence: CASSRGGPYEQFF. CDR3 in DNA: TGTGCCAGCAGCCGGGGGGGGCCGTATGAGCAGTTCTTC.

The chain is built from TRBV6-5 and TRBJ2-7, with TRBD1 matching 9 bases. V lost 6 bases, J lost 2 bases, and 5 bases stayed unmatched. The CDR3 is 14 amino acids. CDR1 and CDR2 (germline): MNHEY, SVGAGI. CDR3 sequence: CASRRDRETYEQYF. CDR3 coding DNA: TGTGCCAGCAGACGGGACAGGGAAACCTACGAGCAGTACTTC.

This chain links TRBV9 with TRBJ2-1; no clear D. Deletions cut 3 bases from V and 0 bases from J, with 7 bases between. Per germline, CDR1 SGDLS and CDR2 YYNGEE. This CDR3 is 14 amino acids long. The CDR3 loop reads CASSAGNSYNEQFF. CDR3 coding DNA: TGTGCCAGCAGCGCAGGTAACTCCTACAATGAGCAGTTCTTC.

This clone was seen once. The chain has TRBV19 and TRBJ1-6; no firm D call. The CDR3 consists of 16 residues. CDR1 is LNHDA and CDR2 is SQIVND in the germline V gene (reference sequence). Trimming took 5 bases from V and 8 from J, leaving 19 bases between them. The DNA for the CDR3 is TGTGCCAGTAGTCCTCGCCCCCTCGACTCCTATTCACCCCTCCACTTT. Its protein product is CASSPRPLDSYSPLHF.

DNA for the CDR3: TGTGCCAGCAGCTGGACCCATACTTCCTACGAGCAGTACTTC. Protein: CASSWTHTSYEQYF. V gene TRBV5-6 combines with J gene TRBJ2-7; no reliable D call. The V gene lost 3 bases and the J gene lost 1 base, with 11 bases spanning the gap. The CDR3 is 14 amino acids. Germline CDR1 reads SGHDT; CDR2 reads YYEEEE.

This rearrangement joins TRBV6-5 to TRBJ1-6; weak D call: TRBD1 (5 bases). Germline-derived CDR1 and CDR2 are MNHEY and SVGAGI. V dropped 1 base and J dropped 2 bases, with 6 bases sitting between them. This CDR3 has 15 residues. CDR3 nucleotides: TGTGCCAGCAGTTACTTGGGACCCTATAATTCACCCCTCCACTTT. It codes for CASSYLGPYNSPLHF.

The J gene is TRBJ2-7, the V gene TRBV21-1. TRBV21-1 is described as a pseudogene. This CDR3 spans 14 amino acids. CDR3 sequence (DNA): TGTGCCAGCAGCAAAGAGAACATCTACTACGAGCAGTACTTC. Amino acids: CASSKENIYYEQYF.

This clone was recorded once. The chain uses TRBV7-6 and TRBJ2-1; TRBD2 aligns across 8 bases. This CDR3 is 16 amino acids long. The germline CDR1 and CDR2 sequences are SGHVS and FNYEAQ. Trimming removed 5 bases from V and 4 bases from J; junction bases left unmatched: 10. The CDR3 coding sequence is TGTGCCAGCAGCCCGGCGGGGGGAGCAGGTTACAATGAGCAGTTCTTC. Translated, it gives CASSPAGGAGYNEQFF.

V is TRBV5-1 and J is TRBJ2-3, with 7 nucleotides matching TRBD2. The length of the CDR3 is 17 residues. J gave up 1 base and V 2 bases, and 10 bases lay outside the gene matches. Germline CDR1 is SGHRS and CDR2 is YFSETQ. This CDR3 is CASSFTTGGDGTDTQYF. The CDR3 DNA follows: TGCGCCAGCAGCTTTACAACTGGGGGGGATGGCACAGATACGCAGTATTTT.

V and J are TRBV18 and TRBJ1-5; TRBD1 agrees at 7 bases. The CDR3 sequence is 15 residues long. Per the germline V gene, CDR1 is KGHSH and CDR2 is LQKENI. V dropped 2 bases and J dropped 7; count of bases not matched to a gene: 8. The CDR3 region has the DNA TGTGCCAGCTCACCAGGGTCAGGGGGAACCCAGCCCCAGCATTTT. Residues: CASSPGSGGTQPQHF.